This entry features one TCR beta chain sequence. The antigen remains unidentified. This sample was included in a study of cytomegalovirus exposure and HLA in healthy donors. Regarding the study as a whole: Most TCR sequences proved rare, with some public TCRs found in many donors. Reported results showed that the classifier diagnosed cytomegalovirus status with high specificity and sensitivity. Sequencing likely produced, as an artifact, a cluster of highly shared sequence variants.

Both 60 Vbeta primers and 13 Jbeta primers went into the PCR. Assay: immunoSEQ multiplex PCR; the TCRdb copy retains only in-frame clones and omits some. The data contain 95,000 to 150,000 clones, around 76% of them singletons. Germline CDR1 reads SGDLS; CDR2 reads YYNGEE. This CDR3 region has 16 residues. Unmatched junction bases numbered 5, after V lost 1 base and J lost 2 bases. This clonotype was sampled from a man aged 60 to 75 in good health and CMV-seropositive. V is TRBV9 and J is TRBJ1-2; 10 bases agree with TRBD1. The sample taken for sequencing was PBMCs. The CDR3 bases are TGTGCCAGCAGCGTATCTGACAGGGGGCGGAACTATGGCTACACCTTC. Its translation: CASSVSDRGRNYGYTF.